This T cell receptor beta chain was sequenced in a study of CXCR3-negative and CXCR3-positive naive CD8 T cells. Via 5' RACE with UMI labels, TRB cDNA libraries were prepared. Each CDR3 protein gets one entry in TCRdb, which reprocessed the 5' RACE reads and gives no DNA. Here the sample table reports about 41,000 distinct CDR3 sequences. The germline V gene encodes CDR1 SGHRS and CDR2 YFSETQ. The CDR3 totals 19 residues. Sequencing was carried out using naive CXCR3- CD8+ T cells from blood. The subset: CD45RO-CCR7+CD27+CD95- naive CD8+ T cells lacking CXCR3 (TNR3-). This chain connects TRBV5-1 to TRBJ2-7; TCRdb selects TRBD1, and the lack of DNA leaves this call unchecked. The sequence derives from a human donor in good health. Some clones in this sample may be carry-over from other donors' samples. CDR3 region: CASSWRSTWVAGATYEQYF.